A selection of T cell receptor beta chains follows, all from one sample in a study of identical twins. In TCRdb, the 5' RACE reads were re-called with MiXCR into one record per CDR3 protein. Of about 520,000 distinct CDR3 sequences in the sample, around 20% are singletons; the top ten hold under 0.95%. This same sample was also taken into another study, of T cells expressing NK-cell markers.

The sample was CD4+ T cells sorted from blood. All receptors derive from a woman aged 18-29 years in good health. Each CDR3 is given with its conserved first and last residue. A D gene is named only where the DNA matches it firmly. Not all rows give a size; the values are once, few, many and, for expanded clones, a class.

J | size | V | D | DNA | CDR3
TRBJ1-2 | few | TRBV20-1 | . | TGCAGTGCTAGTGGGACTATCTATGGCTACACCTTC | CSASGTIYGYTF
TRBJ1-3 | . | TRBV20-1 | . | TGCAGTGTGGGGCGGGGTTCGGGAAACACCATATATTTT | CSVGRGSGNTIYF
TRBJ1-5 | many | TRBV12-3/TRBV12-4 | . | TGTGCCAGCGGTAAACAGGGAAATCAGCCCCAGCATTTT | CASGKQGNQPQHF
TRBJ1-1 | few | TRBV9 | . | TGTGCCAGCAGCCACTTAGTGGGAGACGCCTTGAACACTGAAGCTTTCTTT | CASSHLVGDALNTEAFF
TRBJ2-1 | . | TRBV7-2 | . | TGTGCCAGCAGCTTAGAAAATAGCGCCAATGAGCAGTTCTTC | CASSLENSANEQFF
TRBJ2-2 | . | TRBV5-1 | . | TGCGCCAGCAGCTCCTCCCCAGGGGCCGGGGAGCTGTTTTTT | CASSSSPGAGELFF
TRBJ2-1 | . | TRBV7-8 | TRBD2 | TGTGCCAGCAGCTTAGACCTAGCGGGGCTGTTGTTCTTC | CASSLDLAGLLFF
TRBJ1-1 | few | TRBV20-1 | TRBD1 | TGCAGTGCTCGTCCCCCTGACAGGGGTGACACTGAAGCTTTCTTT | CSARPPDRGDTEAFF
TRBJ2-3 | once | TRBV28 | TRBD1 | TGTGCCAGCAGTGCTCCGGACAGGGGGCCAGATACGCAGTATTTT | CASSAPDRGPDTQYF
TRBJ2-1 | . | TRBV15 | TRBD2 | TGTGCCACCAGCAGAGATTTGGAGTGGACTAGCATCAATGAGCAGTTCTTC | CATSRDLEWTSINEQFF
TRBJ2-4 | few | TRBV6-2/TRBV6-3 | . | TGTGCCAGCAGTTCTATCGACACTCGACTAGCCAAAAACATTCAGTACTTC | CASSSIDTRLAKNIQYF
TRBJ2-2 | . | TRBV5-1 | . | TGCGCCAGCAAAGTCGGAGCGAACACCGGGGAGCTGTTTTTT | CASKVGANTGELFF
TRBJ2-1 | . | TRBV5-5 | . | TGTGCCAGCAGCTTGGAGGCCCGGGGCTACGGTTACAATGAGCAGTTCTTC | CASSLEARGYGYNEQFF
TRBJ1-2 | . | TRBV29-1 | . | TGCAGCGTGGGGGGACATGCTAACTATGGCTACACCTTC | CSVGGHANYGYTF
TRBJ2-3 | . | TRBV4-2 | TRBD2 | TGTGCCAGCAGCCAAGATCAAGCGGGGGTGACAGATACGCAGTATTTT | CASSQDQAGVTDTQYF
TRBJ2-7 | . | TRBV6-5 | . | TGTGCCAGCAGTTACTCGCAGGGAAAACCCTACGAGCAGTACTTC | CASSYSQGKPYEQYF
TRBJ2-2 | few | TRBV29-1 | . | TGCAGCGTTTCCAACGGGGGCGCCGGGGAGCTGTTTTTT | CSVSNGGAGELFF
TRBJ2-1 | few | TRBV5-1 | . | TGCGCCAGCAGCTTATCGGTAGTTTTATTGTATGAGCAGTTCTTC | CASSLSVVLLYEQFF
TRBJ2-1 | once | TRBV21-1 | . | TGTGCCAGCAGCAAAGGGGCCCCTAGCGGGAGCTTCAATGAGCAGTTCTTC | CASSKGAPSGSFNEQFF
TRBJ1-2 | . | TRBV5-4 | . | TGTGCCAGCAGCTACGAAGGGTACGGCTACACCTTC | CASSYEGYGYTF
TRBJ2-7 | few | TRBV7-2 | . | TGTGCCAGCAGCTTATATGTGGCTGGCAACGAGCAGTACTTC | CASSLYVAGNEQYF
TRBJ2-2 | . | TRBV20-1 | TRBD2 | TGCAGTGCGACCCCGGGGCTAGCGGGGGATAACACCGGGGAGCTGTTTTTT | CSATPGLAGDNTGELFF
TRBJ1-5 | . | TRBV12-3/TRBV12-4 | . | TGTGCCAGCAGTTTGGAGCAAACTGATCAGCCCCAGCATTTT | CASSLEQTDQPQHF
TRBJ2-7 | few | TRBV12-3/TRBV12-4 | TRBD1 | TGTGCCAGCGGGCCGTTTGGGGACAGGTACGAGCAGTACTTC | CASGPFGDRYEQYF
TRBJ1-6 | few | TRBV3-1 | TRBD1 | TGTGCCAGCAGCCCCTTGACAGGGGCGAATTCACCCCTCCACTTT | CASSPLTGANSPLHF
TRBJ2-1 | . | TRBV5-1 | TRBD2 | TGCGCCAGCAGCTTGGAAGCGGGGGGGCCGTATGAGCAGTTCTTC | CASSLEAGGPYEQFF
TRBJ2-7 | . | TRBV29-1 | . | TGCAGCGTTGCCGGAGACGCCGTCTACGAGCAGTACTTC | CSVAGDAVYEQYF
TRBJ2-2 | few | TRBV20-1 | . | TGCAGTGCTAGATCTACAGGGAGTAACACCGGGGAGCTGTTTTTT | CSARSTGSNTGELFF
TRBJ2-3 | few | TRBV10-3 | TRBD1 | TGTGCCATCAGATCGGGACAGGGCACAGATACGCAGTATTTT | CAIRSGQGTDTQYF
TRBJ1-2 | few | TRBV12-3/TRBV12-4 | . | TGTGCCAGCAGCGCGCGGGGAACGGCCTCAAGGGGTGGCTACACCTTC | CASSARGTASRGGYTF
TRBJ2-7 | few | TRBV7-6 | TRBD1 | TGTGCCAGCAGCCCAACCCCCAGGGGGATCTACGAGCAGTACTTC | CASSPTPRGIYEQYF